This passage covers 13 T cell receptor beta chains from one sample sequenced in a study of blood T cell repertoires in COVID-19. Measured with immunoSEQ multiplex PCR; TCRdb has only the in-frame clones, and not every one. This sample carries fewer than 200,000 clones, 80% to 90% of them seen once, and the ten largest clones take approximately 2.1%. Material for sequencing was peripheral blood. These receptors were obtained from a man aged 18 to 30 who had recovered from COVID-19.

The rearrangement links TRBV7-2 to TRBJ2-7, with D possibly being TRBD2 (6 bases). The ends were cut back, 4 bases at V and 5 bases at J, with 12 bases in the middle. Germline CDR1 is SGHTA and CDR2 is FQGNSA. This CDR3 is 13 amino acids long. CDR3 sequence reads: CASSYGGRNEQYF. The CDR3 DNA reads TGTGCCAGCAGCTACGGAGGGCGGAACGAGCAGTACTTC.

The gene calls are TRBV18 and TRBJ1-2, with D maybe TRBD1 (5 bases). The V gene lost 3 bases and the J gene lost 2 bases, with 10 bases spanning the gap. The length of the CDR3 is 14 residues. The germline CDR1 and CDR2 sequences are KGHSH and LQKENI. CDR3 protein: CASSPGRINYGYTF. For the CDR3, the DNA is TGTGCCAGCTCACCGGGGCGGATAAACTATGGCTACACCTTC.

V usage is TRBV7-3 and J usage is TRBJ2-3; TRBD2 agrees at 8 bases. CDR3 length: 17 amino acids. Germline CDR1 reads SGHTA; CDR2 reads FQGTGA. The junction had 12 bases not matched to a gene; V was cut back by 5 bases and J by 2 bases. The CDR3 coding sequence is TGTGCCAGCAGCCCTCGGCGCACTAGCGGAACCACAGATACGCAGTATTTT. The encoded protein is CASSPRRTSGTTDTQYF.

The V and J genes are TRBV4-3 and TRBJ1-5; no reliable D call. Germline CDR1 and CDR2: LGHNA and YSLEER. This CDR3 has 14 amino acids. V gave up 0 bases and J gave up 4 bases, with 7 bases separating them. CDR3 nucleotides: TGCGCCAGCAGCCAAGATAGTCGTAATCAGCCCCAGCATTTT. It is translated as CASSQDSRNQPQHF.

The V and J genes are TRBV4-3 and TRBJ2-7, with D perhaps TRBD2 (5 bases). CDR1 and CDR2 (germline): LGHNA, YSLEER. V dropped 2 bases and J dropped 8 bases, with 13 bases sitting between them. The CDR3 length is 13 residues. CDR3 region: CASSQTRVTKQYF. CDR3 sequence (DNA): TGCGCCAGCAGCCAAACGAGGGTTACGAAGCAGTACTTC.

The chain's CDR3 is CASSQVRVPEQFF. The CDR3 region has the DNA TGTGCCAGCAGCCAAGTCAGGGTGCCTGAGCAGTTCTTC. The rearrangement links TRBV3-1 (or the pseudogene TRBV3-2) to TRBJ2-1; D might be TRBD1 (5 bases). The CDR3 extends over 13 amino acids. Trimming shortened V by 1 base and J by 9 bases, and 10 bases separated the two germline ends. Germline CDR1 is LGHDT and CDR2 is YNNKEL (reference sequence).

The chain has TRBV6-5 and TRBJ1-1, with D possibly TRBD1 on 5 matching bases. Germline CDR1 and CDR2: MNHEY and SVGAGI. Trimming shortened V by 6 bases and J by 4 bases, and 18 bases separated the two germline ends. This CDR3 has 15 residues. The CDR3 region is CASRGAGAGSTEAFF. DNA for the CDR3: TGTGCCAGCAGAGGCGCCGGGGCGGGGAGCACTGAAGCTTTCTTT.

Here the CDR3 reads CASSADTDTQYF. DNA for the CDR3: TGCGCCAGCAGCGCGGACACAGATACGCAGTATTTT. This chain links TRBV5-1 with TRBJ2-3; D gene unclear. The CDR3 runs 12 residues. Trimming took 4 bases from V and 2 from J, leaving 5 bases between them. Germline loops: CDR1 SGHRS, CDR2 YFSETQ.

This chain links TRBV5-5 with TRBJ2-7; 9 bases align to TRBD1. J was trimmed by 0 bases and V by 4 bases; bases with no gene match: 5. The CDR3 has 15 amino acids. CDR1 and CDR2 (germline): SGHKS, YYEKEE (reference sequence). Here the CDR3 DNA reads TGTGCCAGCAGCCCGACAGGGGGTAGCTCCTACGAGCAGTACTTC. This translates into CASSPTGGSSYEQYF.

This clone was counted a single time. The V gene is TRBV7-2, the J gene TRBJ2-7, with 8 bases fitting TRBD1. The germline CDR1 and CDR2 sequences are SGHTA and FQGNSA. The CDR3 totals 15 residues. J lost 4 bases, V lost 3 bases, and 8 bases had no gene match. CDR3 sequence reads: CASSFPDRALYEQYF. CDR3 bases: TGTGCCAGCAGCTTCCCGGACAGGGCCCTGTACGAGCAGTACTTC.

The gene calls are TRBV7-2 and TRBJ2-3; 9 nucleotides line up with TRBD1. V lost 4 bases to trimming and J lost 3 bases; unmatched junction nucleotides: 2. This CDR3 is built from 14 residues. Germline CDR1 and CDR2: SGHTA and FQGNSA. CDR3 loop: CASSSQGATDTQYF. The CDR3 DNA is TGTGCCAGCAGCTCACAGGGGGCGACAGATACGCAGTATTTT.

A single count supports this clone. This chain connects TRBV7-9 to TRBJ2-5, with TRBD2 matching over 7 bases. After removal of 5 bases from V and 3 bases from J, the junction contained 3 bases not matched to a gene. Germline V gene data show CDR1 as SEHNR and CDR2 as FQNEAQ (reference sequence). The CDR3 runs 13 residues. The CDR3 nucleotides are TGTGCCAGCAGCCCTGGGACTAAAGAGACCCAGTACTTC. This codes for CASSPGTKETQYF.

The chain links TRBV25-1 to TRBJ2-3, with D maybe TRBD2 (5 bases). Germline V gene sequence: CDR1 MGHDK, CDR2 SYGVNS. The CDR3 is 14 amino acids. V lost 3 bases to trimming and J lost 6 bases, with 13 bases between them. CDR3 region: CASSDPTGSDTQYF. The CDR3 nucleotides are TGTGCCAGCAGTGACCCCACGGGATCCGATACGCAGTATTTT.